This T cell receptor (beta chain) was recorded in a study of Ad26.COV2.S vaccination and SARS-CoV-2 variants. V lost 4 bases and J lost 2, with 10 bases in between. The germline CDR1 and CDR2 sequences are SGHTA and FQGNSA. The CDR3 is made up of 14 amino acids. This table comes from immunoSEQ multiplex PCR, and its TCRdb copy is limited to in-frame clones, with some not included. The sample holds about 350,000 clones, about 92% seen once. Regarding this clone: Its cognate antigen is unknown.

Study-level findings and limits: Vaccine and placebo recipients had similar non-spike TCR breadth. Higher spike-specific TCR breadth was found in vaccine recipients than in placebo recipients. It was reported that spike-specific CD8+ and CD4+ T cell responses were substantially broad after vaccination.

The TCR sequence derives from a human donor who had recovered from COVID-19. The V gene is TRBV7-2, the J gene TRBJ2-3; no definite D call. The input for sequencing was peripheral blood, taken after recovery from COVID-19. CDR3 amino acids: CASSSLPNTDTQYF. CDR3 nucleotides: TGTGCCAGCAGCTCCCTCCCGAACACAGATACGCAGTATTTT.